One sample yielded the 27 T cell receptor beta chains listed below, sequenced in a study of shared clonotypes between healthy human individuals (dated by TCRdb to 2018 to 2020). Library method: the immunoSEQ multiplex PCR assay. TCRdb took this table from immuneACCESS and kept in-frame rearrangements with V and J called. Such tables lack part of the clones; where checked against another copy, unresolved V genes explain under half of the gap, and the rest is unexplained. This sample comprises about 2.2 million clones, approximately 94% of them detected only once. More than 1.5% of the sample is taken by the ten largest. CD8 naive samples consisted of CD45RO-negative cells that were positively selected for CCR7, yielding a CD45RA+CCR7+ population without TemRA cells. Sequencing was performed on naive CD8+ T cells from PBMCs. The cell subset or site label, as the study defines it: CD45RA+CCR7+. These receptors were taken from a man aged 18 to 30 in good health. Some clones in this sample may be carry-over from other donors' samples.

This chain joins TRBV5-1 and TRBJ2-3; 13 positions match TRBD2. This CDR3 is 18 amino acids long. J lost 4 bases, V lost 3 bases, and 11 bases had no gene match. Germline loops: CDR1 SGHRS, CDR2 YFSETQ. CDR3 DNA sequence: TGCGCCAGCAGCTCCCAACGGACTAGCGGGAGATCCGCAGATACGCAGTATTTT. Translated, it gives CASSSQRTSGRSADTQYF.

V and J are TRBV19 and TRBJ1-5; TRBD1 aligns across 11 bases. CDR1 is LNHDA and CDR2 is SQIVND in the germline V gene (reference sequence). Germline trimming cut 3 bases from V and 6 bases from J; bases unmatched to any gene: 1. This CDR3 has 14 residues. In DNA, the CDR3 is TGTGCCAGTAGTATTGGACAGGGGGCTCAGCCCCAGCATTTT. Translating gives CASSIGQGAQPQHF. The full variable domain, with the rest looked up from reference TRBV19 and TRBJ1-5, is DGGITQSPKYLFRKEGQNVTLSCEQNLNHDAMYWYRQDPGQGLRLIYYSQIVNDFQKGDIAEGYSVSREKKESFPLTVTSAQKNPTAFYLCASSIGQGAQPQHFGDGTRLSIL.

The chain uses TRBV5-6 and TRBJ2-6; D is uncertain. The CDR3 totals 14 residues. Trimming pared 2 bases from V and 4 bases from J, leaving 7 bases between. Germline CDR1 and CDR2: SGHDT and YYEEEE. The DNA for the CDR3 is TGTGCCAGCAGCTTATCGCTCGGGGCCAACGTCCTGACTTTC. Protein: CASSLSLGANVLTF.

The CDR3 sequence is CASRRDNLDTQYF. The CDR3 nucleotides are TGTGCCAGCAGGAGAGACAACTTAGATACGCAGTATTTT. The V gene is TRBV27, the J gene TRBJ2-3; D is uncertain. Germline values: CDR1 MNHEY, CDR2 SMNVEV (reference sequence). V lost 6 bases and J 5 bases, leaving 12 bases between the germline ends. This CDR3 has 13 residues.

The V and J genes are TRBV5-1 and TRBJ2-2; the D gene is possibly TRBD2 (6 bases). The CDR3 spans 17 residues. Germline V gene sequence: CDR1 SGHRS, CDR2 YFSETQ. Trimming stripped 2 bases from V and 0 bases from J, with 14 bases between. The CDR3 coding sequence is TGCGCCAGCAGCTTAGACCCAGGAGGGGCGAACACCGGGGAGCTGTTTTTT. It is translated as CASSLDPGGANTGELFF.

This chain connects TRBV7-3 to TRBJ2-4, with 10 nucleotides matching TRBD1. This CDR3 region has 18 residues. The V gene end was trimmed by 4 bases and the J gene end by 8 bases; junction bases not matched to a gene: 17. CDR1 is SGHTA and CDR2 is FQGTGA in the germline V gene. CDR3 coding DNA: TGTGCCAGCAGCTCTGGCCCCCGGACAGGGGGTGGTCAGGACATTCAGTACTTC. Translating gives CASSSGPRTGGGQDIQYF.

About this clone: Other DNA sequences in the sample encode the same CDR3. CDR3 protein: CASSLDLGRAYEQYF. Here the CDR3 DNA reads TGTGCCAGCAGCTTAGATCTTGGGAGAGCCTACGAGCAGTACTTC. The chain links TRBV11-2 to TRBJ2-7, with a weak D call TRBD2 (5 bases). CDR3 size: 15 residues. V gave up 0 bases and J gave up 2 bases, with 11 bases separating them. Looked up from germline, CDR1 is SGHAT and CDR2 is FQNNGV.

This sequence joins TRBV11-2 and TRBJ2-1; weak D call: TRBD2 (6 bases). V shed 7 bases and J shed 0 bases, with 13 bases lying between them. Germline V CDR1 and CDR2: SGHAT, FQNNGV. CDR3 length: 15 amino acids. The CDR3 reads CASTLDGSSYNEQFF. CDR3 DNA: TGTGCCAGCACCCTGGACGGGAGCTCCTACAATGAGCAGTTCTTC. Full variable domain (remainder filled in from reference TRBV11-2 and TRBJ2-1): EAGVAQSPRYKIIEKRQSVAFWCNPISGHATLYWYQQILGQGPKLLIQFQNNGVVDDSQLPKDRFSAERLKGVDSTLKIQPAKLEDSAVYLCASTLDGSSYNEQFFGPGTRLTVL.

The chain is built from TRBV10-3 and TRBJ2-7; 10 nucleotides agree with TRBD2. Germline V gene sequence: CDR1 ENHRY, CDR2 SYGVKD. V lost 5 bases, J lost 2 bases, and 0 bases stayed unmatched. This CDR3 is 13 amino acids long. The DNA of the CDR3 is TGTGCCATCAGTAGCGGGGGGGCCTACGAGCAGTACTTC. Translation gives CAISSGGAYEQYF.

The chain is built from TRBV2 and TRBJ2-2; 8 bases match TRBD2. The CDR3 sequence is 17 residues long. The V gene's germline CDR1 is SNHLY and CDR2 FYNNEI. V dropped 6 bases and J dropped 1; count of bases not matched to a gene: 10. The CDR3 here is CASSDLAGLMNTGELFF. In DNA form, the CDR3 reads TGTGCCAGCAGCGACTTAGCGGGGTTAATGAACACCGGGGAGCTGTTTTTT.

The V and J genes are TRBV5-6 and TRBJ1-6; D uncertain. Deletions cut 3 bases from V and 14 bases from J, with 15 bases between. Per germline, CDR1 SGHDT and CDR2 YYEEEE. This CDR3 contains 13 residues. As DNA, the CDR3 is TGTGCCAGCAGCTATGGACCGATTTTAGCCCTCCACTTT. Its protein product is CASSYGPILALHF. Full variable domain (missing parts from reference TRBV5-6 and TRBJ1-6): DAGVTQSPTHLIKTRGQQVTLRCSPKSGHDTVSWYQQALGQGPQFIFQYYEEEERQRGNFPDRFSGHQFPNYSSELNVNALLLGDSALYLCASSYGPILALHFGNGTRLTVT.

The chain employs TRBV27 and TRBJ1-1, with 11 bases identical to TRBD1. The CDR3 length is 15 residues. Germline trimming cut 5 bases from V and 5 bases from J; bases unmatched to any gene: 7. Germline V lookup: CDR1 MNHEY, CDR2 SMNVEV (reference sequence). CDR3 sequence (DNA): TGTGCCAGCAGTGCCATGGACAGGGGGCGGACTGAAGCTTTCTTT. This sequence encodes CASSAMDRGRTEAFF.

V is TRBV13 and J is TRBJ2-7; 10 positions agree with TRBD2. V gave up 4 bases and J gave up 6 bases; unmatched junction bases: 15. Per the germline V gene, CDR1 is PRHDT and CDR2 is FYEKMQ (reference sequence). This CDR3 contains 17 residues. The CDR3 sequence is CASSSREGSGRFGEQYF. The CDR3 DNA reads TGTGCCAGCAGCTCTAGAGAAGGTAGCGGGAGGTTCGGCGAGCAGTACTTC.

The rearrangement joins TRBV7-9 to TRBJ2-1, with 9 bases lining up with TRBD2. V shed 6 bases and J 2 bases; nucleotides not matched to a gene: 8. CDR1 and CDR2 from the germline V gene are SEHNR and FQNEAQ (reference sequence). This CDR3 spans 16 amino acids. CDR3 loop: CASRPTSGLTYNEQFF. In DNA, the CDR3 is TGTGCCAGCAGGCCGACTAGCGGCTTAACCTACAATGAGCAGTTCTTC.

The rearrangement links TRBV29-1 to TRBJ2-3; D may be TRBD2 (5 bases). The germline CDR1 and CDR2 sequences are SQVTM and ANQGSEA. Trimming pared 6 bases from V and 8 bases from J, leaving 9 bases between. CDR3 length: 10 residues. CDR3 DNA sequence: TGCAGCGTGAAAAGCGGTACGCAGTATTTT. It encodes CSVKSGTQYF.

This clone was counted once. This chain connects TRBV30 to TRBJ2-7; 7 nucleotides line up with TRBD2. Trimming removed 4 bases from V and 0 bases from J; junction bases left unmatched: 9. Per germline, CDR1 GTSNPN and CDR2 SVGIG (reference sequence). The CDR3 loop spans 15 amino acids. In DNA, the CDR3 is TGTGCCTGGACGGGTGCGGGGGTAAGCTCCTACGAGCAGTACTTC. Translated, it gives CAWTGAGVSSYEQYF.

The chain has TRBV15 and TRBJ1-5; the D gene is possibly TRBD1 (5 bases). The germline V gene has CDR1 LNHNV and CDR2 YYDKDF (reference sequence). Between the trimmed V and J ends, which lost 5 bases and 3 bases, there was a span of 17 bases. This CDR3 comprises 16 residues. The CDR3 region is CATSYEFRDLNQPQHF. In DNA form, the CDR3 reads TGTGCCACCAGCTATGAGTTCCGGGACCTCAATCAGCCCCAGCATTTT.

The V and J genes are TRBV7-3 and TRBJ1-3; D gene ambiguous. CDR3 length equals 17 residues. V dropped 4 bases and J dropped 0 bases, with 16 bases sitting between them. Germline CDR1 reads SGHTA; CDR2 reads FQGTGA. The CDR3: CASSWEGPRSSGNTIYF. Here the CDR3 DNA reads TGTGCCAGCAGCTGGGAAGGCCCCCGTAGCTCTGGAAACACCATATATTTT.

The chain uses TRBV6-7 and TRBJ2-2; tentatively, D is TRBD1 or TRBD2 (5 bases each). TRBV6-7 is an ORF, with its function uncertain. This CDR3 comprises 16 residues. Trimming stripped 7 bases from V and 5 bases from J, with 20 bases between. CDR3 nucleotides: TGTGCCAGCAAAGTAGGACGAGGGGCGAGGACCGGGGAGCTGTTTTTT. Translating it yields CASKVGRGARTGELFF.

The rearrangement joins TRBV10-3 to TRBJ2-2, with 7 bases aligning to TRBD1. This CDR3 is built from 13 residues. V trimming: 10 bases; J trimming: 2 bases; junction bases outside the gene matches: 4. Germline-derived CDR1 and CDR2 are ENHRY and SYGVKD. This CDR3 is CANRQGNTGELFF. In DNA, the CDR3 is TGTGCCAACAGACAGGGTAACACCGGGGAGCTGTTTTTT.

The V and J genes are TRBV14 and TRBJ2-1; 9 nucleotides agree with TRBD2. The V segment lost 0 bases and the J segment 2 bases; nucleotides outside the gene matches: 5. The CDR3 is 17 residues long. Germline V gene sequence: CDR1 SGHDN, CDR2 FVKESK. The CDR3 DNA sequence: TGTGCCAGCAGCCAAGAAAGCGGCGGGAGGGCCTACAATGAGCAGTTCTTC. Encoded protein: CASSQESGGRAYNEQFF. Looking up the rest from reference TRBV14 and TRBJ2-1 gives the full variable domain: EAGVTQFPSHSVIEKGQTVTLRCDPISGHDNLYWYRRVMGKEIKFLLHFVKESKQDESGMPNNRFLAERTGGTYSTLKVQPAELEDSGVYFCASSQESGGRAYNEQFFGPGTRLTVL.

The chain has TRBV30 and TRBJ2-2, with 7 bases that match TRBD1. Germline values: CDR1 GTSNPN, CDR2 SVGIG (reference sequence). The CDR3 is 12 residues long. J gave up 7 bases and V 5 bases, and 4 bases lay outside the gene matches. CDR3 coding DNA: TGTGCCTGGCGACAGGGTTTCGGGGAGCTGTTTTTT. It specifies CAWRQGFGELFF.

V is TRBV7-9 and J is TRBJ2-7, with 7 bases fitting TRBD2. V was clipped by 5 bases and J by 4 bases; unmatched bases: 23. CDR1 and CDR2 from the germline V gene are SEHNR and FQNEAQ (reference sequence). The CDR3 contains 19 residues. The CDR3 region is CASSPVGLVGSHPLYEQYF. For the CDR3, the DNA is TGTGCCAGCAGCCCGGTCGGACTAGTTGGGTCTCATCCCCTGTACGAGCAGTACTTC.

On this clone: The sample has other DNA sequences that encode this CDR3 too. This chain joins TRBV28 and TRBJ1-1, with D possibly matching TRBD1 (5 bases). The CDR3 is 14 amino acids. Germline V gene lookup returns CDR1 MDHEN and CDR2 SYDVKM. Between the trimmed V and J ends, which lost 3 bases and 0 bases, there was a span of 8 bases. The CDR3 region is CASSFGTVNTEAFF. The CDR3 DNA sequence: TGTGCCAGCAGTTTCGGGACGGTGAACACTGAAGCTTTCTTT.

This rearrangement joins TRBV30 to TRBJ1-5; TRBD1 might be the D (6 bases). The CDR3 runs 14 residues. Per germline, CDR1 GTSNPN and CDR2 SVGIG (reference sequence). Trimming took 0 bases from V and 6 from J, leaving 12 bases between them. CDR3 loop: CAWSVGQILQPQHF. In DNA, the CDR3 is TGTGCCTGGAGTGTTGGACAGATACTTCAGCCCCAGCATTTT.

This chain links TRBV11-2 with TRBJ2-7; 8 positions match TRBD1. The V gene's germline CDR1 is SGHAT and CDR2 FQNNGV. The J segment lost 3 bases and the V segment lost 3 bases, leaving 10 bases of the junction unmatched. The CDR3 is 16 amino acids. The CDR3 region is CASSLYGQGSGYEQYF. DNA for the CDR3: TGTGCCAGCAGCTTGTACGGACAGGGATCCGGCTACGAGCAGTACTTC.

CDR3 region: CASSSAGTSGSYEQYF. CDR3 in DNA: TGTGCCAGCAGCTCAGCCGGGACTAGCGGGAGTTACGAGCAGTACTTC. The chain recombines TRBV7-9 with TRBJ2-7, with 14 bases aligning to TRBD2. V shed 4 bases, J shed 4 bases, and the junction held 6 bases outside the gene matches. The CDR3 has 16 amino acids. The V gene's germline CDR1 is SEHNR and CDR2 FQNEAQ (reference sequence).